This T cell receptor (beta chain) originates from a study of shared clonotypes between healthy human individuals. The assay ran at deep level. Generated by immunoSEQ multiplex PCR, the TCRdb table keeps only in-frame clones and is missing some. Of about 2 million clones listed, approximately 94% are singletons. A note on this clone: Antigen: not known.

The naive CD8 population came from CD45RO-negative cells selected for CCR7, without terminally differentiated effector memory CD45RA+ cells. The study drew all its donors from Caucasian adults living in Nashville, Tennessee. Germline-derived CDR1 and CDR2 are SGHAT and FQDESV (reference sequence). V gave up 5 bases and J gave up 4 bases, with 11 bases separating them. CDR3 length equals 13 residues. General study results and limits: Clonotype sharing across several donors was observed for around 4.5% of naive CD4 clonotypes.

The chain combines TRBV11-1 with TRBJ1-2; D unclear. This clonotype originated in a man aged 18 to 30 in good health. The specimen sequenced was naive CD8+ T cells sorted from blood. DNA of the CDR3: TGTGCCAGCAGCCAGGAGGATTTCTATGGCTACACCTTC. Encoded protein: CASSQEDFYGYTF.